These 20 T cell receptor beta chains were all obtained from the same sample, sequenced in a study of PD-1 blockade in classical Hodgkin lymphoma. Assay used: immunoSEQ multiplex PCR; TCRdb lists only in-frame clones, some missing. The sample records roughly 47,000 clones, around 80% being singletons. Every patient experienced relapse after autologous stem cell transplantation, and brentuximab vedotin exposure varied. Sample: peripheral blood mononuclear cells (PBMCs), taken before the second cycle of nivolumab. The receptors shown here come from a human donor with classical Hodgkin lymphoma.

V and J are TRBV30 and TRBJ2-7; possible D gene TRBD1, 8 bases. This CDR3 contains 14 residues. With 6 bases removed from V and 1 base from J, the gap between germline ends came to 16 bases. Germline V lookup: CDR1 GTSNPN, CDR2 SVGIG (reference sequence). CDR3 protein: CACYRGGISYEQYF. CDR3 nucleotides: TGTGCCTGTTACAGGGGGGGGATATCCTACGAGCAGTACTTC. The full variable domain, its missing parts supplied by reference TRBV30 and TRBJ2-7, is SQTIHQWPATLVQPVGSPLSLECTVEGTSNPNLYWYRQAAGRGLQLLFYSVGIGQISSEVPQNLSASRPQDRQFILSSKKLLLSDSGFYLCACYRGGISYEQYFGPGTRLTVT.

This clone has just a few counts. The chain has TRBV4-2 and TRBJ1-2; no firm D call. CDR1 LGHNA and CDR2 YNFKEQ come from the germline V gene. Deletions cut 3 bases from V and 6 bases from J, with 11 bases between. This CDR3 region has 13 residues. The CDR3 is CASSQGTVDGYTF. Written as DNA, the CDR3 is TGTGCCAGCAGCCAGGGAACGGTGGATGGCTACACCTTC.

The chain couples TRBV30 to TRBJ2-7; 9 bases line up with TRBD1. Germline V gives CDR1 GTSNPN, CDR2 SVGIG (reference sequence). J was trimmed by 5 bases and V by 4 bases; bases with no gene match: 6. There are 13 residues in the CDR3. CDR3 sequence reads: CAWNIQGANEQYF. The DNA for the CDR3 is TGTGCCTGGAATATACAGGGGGCCAACGAGCAGTACTTC.

In its sample, this clone was seen once. The rearrangement uses TRBV11-2 and TRBJ1-1; D might be TRBD1 (5 bases). The germline gives CDR1 SGHAT, CDR2 FQNNGV. V lost 3 bases and J 5 bases, leaving 10 bases between the germline ends. CDR3 length equals 13 residues. CDR3 sequence (DNA): TGTGCCAGCAGCTTCCAGGGTAAGACTGAAGCTTTCTTT. This sequence encodes CASSFQGKTEAFF.

The sample holds a few counts of this clone. The rearrangement links TRBV6-6 to TRBJ1-6; perhaps TRBD1 as D (5 bases). Germline CDR1 reads MNHNY; CDR2 reads SVGAGI (reference sequence). V dropped 8 bases and J dropped 5 bases, with 10 bases sitting between them. This CDR3 has 13 residues. This CDR3 reads CASQTGDNSPLHF. Here the CDR3 DNA reads TGTGCCAGCCAGACGGGGGATAATTCACCCCTCCACTTT.

The gene calls are TRBV2 and TRBJ2-1; D not certain. The CDR3 spans 13 residues. V lost 4 bases to trimming and J lost 3 bases, with 7 bases between them. Germline CDR1 is SNHLY and CDR2 is FYNNEI. The CDR3 region is CASSGQVYNEQFF. CDR3 in DNA: TGTGCCAGCAGTGGGCAGGTCTACAATGAGCAGTTCTTC.

The chain uses TRBV19 and TRBJ2-6; tentatively, D is TRBD2 (5 bases). Germline CDR1 LNHDA, CDR2 SQIVND (reference sequence). The CDR3 spans 18 residues. Deletions cut 5 bases from V and 0 bases from J, with 17 bases between. CDR3 coding DNA: TGTGCCAGTAGTGCCCGTGGGGAGACCACCTCTGGGGCCAACGTCCTGACTTTC. Protein: CASSARGETTSGANVLTF.

The chain recombines TRBV27 with TRBJ2-3; TRBD2 aligns across 7 bases. This CDR3 spans 18 amino acids. The germline V gene has CDR1 MNHEY and CDR2 SMNVEV (reference sequence). The trim removed 4 bases at V and 2 bases at J, leaving 15 bases unmatched. The CDR3 coding sequence is TGTGCCAGCAGTTCCGCTCTGGGGCGGGGGAGGTCCACAGATACGCAGTATTTT. Protein sequence: CASSSALGRGRSTDTQYF.

The chain recombines TRBV7-8 with TRBJ1-1; 7 nucleotides agree with TRBD1. There are 14 residues in the CDR3. Losses at the gene ends were 5 bases for V and 5 bases for J; bases not matched to a gene: 8. Germline V CDR1 and CDR2: SGHVS, FQNEAQ. CDR3 nucleotides: TGTGCCAGCAGCCCCGGGAGGGGGCGGACTGAAGCTTTCTTT. This sequence encodes CASSPGRGRTEAFF.

CDR3 in amino acids: CASSLMRGGTEAFF. Here the CDR3 DNA reads TGTGCCAGCAGCTTAATGAGGGGAGGCACTGAAGCTTTCTTT. The J gene is TRBJ1-1, the V gene TRBV7-2; D might be TRBD1 (5 bases). Germline CDR1 is SGHTA and CDR2 is FQGNSA. The CDR3 runs to 14 residues. V gave up 2 bases and J gave up 4 bases, with 11 bases separating them.

A single count supports this clone. This chain connects TRBV9 to TRBJ1-1, with 12 bases matching TRBD1. V was clipped by 3 bases and J by 1 base; unmatched bases: 4. Germline CDR1 and CDR2: SGDLS and YYNGEE. The CDR3 length is 16 residues. The DNA for the CDR3 is TGTGCCAGCAGCGAGGGACAGGGGGCTTGGAACACTGAAGCTTTCTTT. Translation: CASSEGQGAWNTEAFF.

The chain employs TRBV30 and TRBJ1-6; D is unresolved. V was trimmed by 3 bases and J by 7 bases, leaving 16 bases between them. The V gene's germline CDR1 is GTSNPN and CDR2 SVGIG (reference sequence). This CDR3 contains 15 residues. Here the CDR3 DNA reads TGTGCCTGGAGCCTTAATTTGGGCTCCAATTCACCCCTCCACTTT. Its translation: CAWSLNLGSNSPLHF.

Concerning this clone: A read error may explain this, as a much larger clone is one base away. The chain has TRBV6-1 and TRBJ1-4; weak D call: TRBD1 (6 bases). CDR1 is MNHNS and CDR2 is SASEGT in the germline V gene. The CDR3 contains 13 residues. The CDR3 is CAGSGTLDEKLFF. The CDR3 bases are TGTGCCGGCAGTGGGACACTGGATGAAAAACTGTTTTTT.

By share, this clone counts as medium-sized. The chain recombines TRBV5-1 with TRBJ1-2; D is uncertain. With 4 bases removed from V and 0 bases from J, the gap between germline ends came to 13 bases. Germline V CDR1 and CDR2: SGHRS, YFSETQ. The CDR3 covers 15 residues. The DNA for the CDR3 is TGCGCCAGCAGCCAGGCTACGACGCCTAACTATGGCTACACCTTC. Translation gives CASSQATTPNYGYTF. Based on the CDR3 plus reference TRBV5-1 and TRBJ1-2, the full variable domain is KAGVTQTPRYLIKTRGQQVTLSCSPISGHRSVSWYQQTPGQGLQFLFEYFSETQRNKGNFPGRFSGRQFSNSRSEMNVSTLELGDSALYLCASSQATTPNYGYTFGSGTRLTVV.

The V gene is TRBV13, the J gene TRBJ1-1; D remains unclear. The length of the CDR3 is 15 residues. CDR1 PRHDT and CDR2 FYEKMQ come from the germline V gene (reference sequence). V was pared by 1 base and J by 1 base, with 10 bases between. The CDR3 spells CASSLARAGNTEAFF. The CDR3 DNA is TGTGCCAGCAGCTTAGCCCGCGCGGGGAACACTGAAGCTTTCTTT.

This chain uses TRBV7-2 with TRBJ1-5, with 9 bases identical to TRBD1. The V segment lost 3 bases and the J segment 6 bases; nucleotides outside the gene matches: 6. The CDR3 contains 15 residues. Germline CDR1 is SGHTA and CDR2 is FQGNSA. The CDR3 spells CASSLTGGQGQPQHF. CDR3 nucleotide sequence: TGTGCCAGCAGCTTGACAGGGGGACAGGGTCAGCCCCAGCATTTT.

The chain couples TRBV18 to TRBJ2-7; 8 nucleotides match TRBD2. Looked up from germline, CDR1 is KGHSH and CDR2 is LQKENI. The CDR3 length is 17 residues. The ends lost 2 bases at V and 4 bases at J; junction bases unmatched: 13. CDR3 coding DNA: TGTGCCAGCTCACCATCGGGGGGGTGGGCCGAAAATTACGAGCAGTACTTC. Translation: CASSPSGGWAENYEQYF.

The rearrangement joins TRBV30 to TRBJ1-2, with 7 positions matching TRBD1. From germline, CDR1 is GTSNPN and CDR2 SVGIG (reference sequence). Trimming removed 1 base from V and 4 bases from J; junction bases left unmatched: 9. CDR3 length equals 15 residues. The CDR3 coding sequence is TGTGCCTGGAGTGCTGGGGGGACAGCCCTCTATGGCTACACCTTC. Translated, it gives CAWSAGGTALYGYTF.

This chain joins TRBV7-8 and TRBJ2-2; D gene uncertain. The V gene lost 0 bases and the J gene lost 8 bases, with 19 bases spanning the gap. Germline V gene sequence: CDR1 SGHVS, CDR2 FQNEAQ. This CDR3 comprises 17 residues. The CDR3 nucleotides read TGTGCCAGCAGCTTAGCGCCCGAGCACATAACAACAGGGGAGCTGTTTTTT. This codes for CASSLAPEHITTGELFF.

This clone was seen more than once but under ten times. One end of the junction fails to match germline, which may point to a read error. CDR3 DNA: TGTGCCAGCAGCATCTCGATGGGGACTAGCGGGAGTGTCGTCTTC. Residues: CASSISMGTSGSVVF. V usage is TRBV11-2 and J usage is TRBJ2-7; 14 bases agree with TRBD2. Germline values: CDR1 SGHAT, CDR2 FQNNGV. The CDR3 length is 15 residues.